This T cell receptor beta chain derives from a study of T cells in Graves' hyperthyroidism and ophthalmopathy. Regarding the study as a whole: Most thyroid clonotypes that were expanded above 0.001 also turned up in blood. Model predictions of ophthalmopathy came a median approximately seven months before onset.

It was RNA transcripts that yielded the amplified TCR beta CDR3 regions. RT-PCR in the first round (using the HTBI primer set) targeted the TCR CDR3. MiXCR was run by TCRdb on the multiplex PCR reads, yielding one entry per CDR3 protein. The sample carries about 640,000 distinct CDR3 sequences, roughly 45% recorded once. Notes on this clonotype: Its target is not known.

This CDR3 has 13 amino acids. Germline V gene data show CDR1 as LNHNV and CDR2 as YYDKDF (reference sequence). V lost 4 bases, J lost 4 bases, and 8 bases lay in between. Material: peripheral blood or thyroid tissue (not recorded which). The gene calls are TRBV15 and TRBJ1-5; D is ambiguous. This clonotype was obtained from an adult man with Graves' disease, either hyperthyroidism or ophthalmopathy (not recorded which). CDR3 in DNA: TGTGCCACCAGCACGACAAGGAATCAGCCCCAGCATTTT. Translation: CATSTTRNQPQHF.